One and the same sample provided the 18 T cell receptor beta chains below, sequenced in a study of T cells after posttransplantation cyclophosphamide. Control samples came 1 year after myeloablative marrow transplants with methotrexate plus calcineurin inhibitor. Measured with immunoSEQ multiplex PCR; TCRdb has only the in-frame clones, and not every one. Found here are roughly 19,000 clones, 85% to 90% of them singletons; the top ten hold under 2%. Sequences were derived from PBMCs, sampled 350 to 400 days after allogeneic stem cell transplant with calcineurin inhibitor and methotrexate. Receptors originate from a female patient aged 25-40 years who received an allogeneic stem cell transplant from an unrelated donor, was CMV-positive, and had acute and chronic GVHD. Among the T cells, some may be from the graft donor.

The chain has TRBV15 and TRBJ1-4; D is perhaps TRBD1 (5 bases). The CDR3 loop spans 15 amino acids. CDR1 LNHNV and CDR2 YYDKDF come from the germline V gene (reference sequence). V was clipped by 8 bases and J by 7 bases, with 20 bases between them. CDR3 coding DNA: TGTGCCACCCGGGGGGTACAGGTCATCAGTGAAAAACTGTTTTTT. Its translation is CATRGVQVISEKLFF.

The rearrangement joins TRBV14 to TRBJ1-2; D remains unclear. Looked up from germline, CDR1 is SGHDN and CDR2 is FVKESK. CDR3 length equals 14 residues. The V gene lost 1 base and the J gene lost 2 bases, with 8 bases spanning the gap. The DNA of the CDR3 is TGTGCCAGCAGCCAAGGTGGAGTAAACTATGGCTACACCTTC. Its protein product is CASSQGGVNYGYTF.

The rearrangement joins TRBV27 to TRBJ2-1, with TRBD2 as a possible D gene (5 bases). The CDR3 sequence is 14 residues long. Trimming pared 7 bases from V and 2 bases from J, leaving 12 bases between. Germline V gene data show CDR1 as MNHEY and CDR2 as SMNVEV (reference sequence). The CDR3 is CASTTGSTYNEQFF. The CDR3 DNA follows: TGTGCCAGCACTACGGGGTCCACCTACAATGAGCAGTTCTTC.

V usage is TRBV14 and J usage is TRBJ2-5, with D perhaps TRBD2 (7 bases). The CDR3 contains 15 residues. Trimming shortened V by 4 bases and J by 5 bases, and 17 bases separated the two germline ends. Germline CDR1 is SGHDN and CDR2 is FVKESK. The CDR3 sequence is CASSPPSGGQETQYF. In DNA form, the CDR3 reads TGTGCCAGCAGCCCCCCATCCGGGGGGCAGGAGACCCAGTACTTC.

CDR3 protein: CSVGQAGAYNEQFF. The CDR3 DNA reads TGCAGCGTGGGGCAAGCGGGAGCCTACAATGAGCAGTTCTTC. J is TRBJ2-1 and V is TRBV29-1; 8 bases agree with TRBD2. CDR3 size: 14 residues. The V segment lost 6 bases and the J segment 2 bases; nucleotides outside the gene matches: 6. Germline CDR1 reads SQVTM; CDR2 reads ANQGSEA.

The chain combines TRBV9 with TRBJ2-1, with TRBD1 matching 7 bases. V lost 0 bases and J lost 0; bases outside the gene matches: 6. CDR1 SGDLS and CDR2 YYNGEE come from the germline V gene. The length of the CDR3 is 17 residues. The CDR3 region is CASSVGGGQYSYNEQFF. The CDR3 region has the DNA TGTGCCAGCAGCGTAGGAGGGGGACAGTACTCCTACAATGAGCAGTTCTTC.

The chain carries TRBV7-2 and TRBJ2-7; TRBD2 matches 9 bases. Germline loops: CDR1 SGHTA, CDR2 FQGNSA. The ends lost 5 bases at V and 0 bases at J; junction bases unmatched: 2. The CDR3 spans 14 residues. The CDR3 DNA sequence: TGTGCCAGCAGCCATAGCGGGAGCTCCTACGAGCAGTACTTC. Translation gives CASSHSGSSYEQYF.

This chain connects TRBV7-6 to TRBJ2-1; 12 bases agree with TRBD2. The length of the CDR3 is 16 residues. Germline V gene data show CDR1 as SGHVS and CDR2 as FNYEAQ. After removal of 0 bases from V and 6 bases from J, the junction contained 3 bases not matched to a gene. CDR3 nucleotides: TGTGCCAGCAGCTTAGCCGGGACTAGCGGGTTCAATGAGCAGTTCTTC. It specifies CASSLAGTSGFNEQFF. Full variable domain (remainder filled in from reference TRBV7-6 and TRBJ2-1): GAGVSQSPRYKVTKRGQDVALRCDPISGHVSLYWYRQALGQGPEFLTYFNYEAQQDKSGLPNDRFSAERPEGSISTLTIQRTEQRDSAMYRCASSLAGTSGFNEQFFGPGTRLTVL.

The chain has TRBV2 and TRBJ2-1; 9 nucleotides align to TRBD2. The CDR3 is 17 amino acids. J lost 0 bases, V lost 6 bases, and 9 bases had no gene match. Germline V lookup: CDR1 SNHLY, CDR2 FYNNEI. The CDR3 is CASRGVGGRDSYNEQFF. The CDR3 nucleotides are TGTGCCAGCAGGGGCGTAGGCGGGAGGGACTCCTACAATGAGCAGTTCTTC.

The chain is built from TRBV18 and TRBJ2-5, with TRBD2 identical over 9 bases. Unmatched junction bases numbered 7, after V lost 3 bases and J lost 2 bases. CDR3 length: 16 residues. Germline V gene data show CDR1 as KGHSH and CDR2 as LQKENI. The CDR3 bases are TGTGCCAGCTCACCTCCGGGACTAGCATCTCAAGAGACCCAGTACTTC. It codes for CASSPPGLASQETQYF.

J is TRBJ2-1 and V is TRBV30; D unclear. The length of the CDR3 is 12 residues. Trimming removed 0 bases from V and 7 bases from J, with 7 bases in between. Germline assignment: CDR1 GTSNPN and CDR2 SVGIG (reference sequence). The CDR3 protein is CAWSVQANEQFF. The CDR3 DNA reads TGTGCCTGGAGTGTACAAGCGAATGAGCAGTTCTTC.

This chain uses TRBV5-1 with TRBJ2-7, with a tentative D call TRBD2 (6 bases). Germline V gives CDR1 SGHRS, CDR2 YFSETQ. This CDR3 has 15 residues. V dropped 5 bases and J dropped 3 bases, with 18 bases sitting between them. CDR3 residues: CASRPSSGSFYEQYF. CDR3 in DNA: TGCGCCAGCAGACCAAGTAGCGGCAGCTTCTACGAGCAGTACTTC.

CDR3 in DNA: TGTGCCAGCAGCTTGACCCACAGAACAGGGGGACGGGAAAAACTGTTTTTT. Translation gives CASSLTHRTGGREKLFF. The chain carries TRBV5-4 and TRBJ1-4; 8 positions match TRBD1. The CDR3 is 17 residues long. The germline V gene has CDR1 SGHNT and CDR2 YYREEE (reference sequence). After removal of 1 base from V and 8 bases from J, the junction contained 13 bases not matched to a gene.

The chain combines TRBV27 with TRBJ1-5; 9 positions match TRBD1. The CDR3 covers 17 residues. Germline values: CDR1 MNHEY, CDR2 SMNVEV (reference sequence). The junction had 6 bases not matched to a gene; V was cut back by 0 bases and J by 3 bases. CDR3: CASSLSRTGALNQPQHF. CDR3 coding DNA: TGTGCCAGCAGTTTATCGAGGACAGGGGCCCTCAATCAGCCCCAGCATTTT.

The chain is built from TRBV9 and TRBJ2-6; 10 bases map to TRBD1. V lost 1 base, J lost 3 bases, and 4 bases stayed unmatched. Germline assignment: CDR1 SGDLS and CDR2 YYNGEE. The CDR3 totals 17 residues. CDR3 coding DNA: TGTGCCAGCAGCGTAAAGACAGGGGGCCTTGGGGCCAACGTCCTGACTTTC. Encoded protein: CASSVKTGGLGANVLTF.

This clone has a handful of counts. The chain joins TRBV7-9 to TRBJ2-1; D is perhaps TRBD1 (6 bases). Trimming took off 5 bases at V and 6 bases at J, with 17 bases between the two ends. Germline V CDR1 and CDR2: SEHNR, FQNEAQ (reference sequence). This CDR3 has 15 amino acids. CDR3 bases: TGTGCCAGCAGCCCCCGGAACAGGGTGGGCAATGAGCAGTTCTTC. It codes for CASSPRNRVGNEQFF.

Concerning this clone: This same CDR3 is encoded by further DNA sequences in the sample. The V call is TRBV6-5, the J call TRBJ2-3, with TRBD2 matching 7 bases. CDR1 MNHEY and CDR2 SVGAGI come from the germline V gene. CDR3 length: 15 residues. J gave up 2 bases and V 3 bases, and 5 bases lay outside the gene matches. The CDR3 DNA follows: TGTGCCAGCAGTTATCAGCGGGAAATCACAGATACGCAGTATTTT. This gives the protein CASSYQREITDTQYF.

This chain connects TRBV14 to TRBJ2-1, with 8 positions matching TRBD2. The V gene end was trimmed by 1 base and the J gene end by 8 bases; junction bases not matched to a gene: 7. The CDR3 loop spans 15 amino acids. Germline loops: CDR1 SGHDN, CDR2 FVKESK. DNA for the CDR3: TGTGCCAGCAGCCAAGCGGCGGGAGGAGGGGATGAGCAGTTCTTC. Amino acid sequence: CASSQAAGGGDEQFF.